The sequence of this T cell receptor beta chain was determined in a study of cytomegalovirus exposure and HLA in healthy donors (TCRdb year 2017). For context, the study as a whole: According to an earlier analysis of several hundred of the donors, roughly 180 million T cells yielded 117 million unique TCR beta sequences and less than 300 Gb of sequence data. Around 320 gigabases of sequencing data and approximately 93 million unique TCR sequences were included in an early release covering about 700 HLA-typed donors. Of the 300 to 500 genotyped donors, 80% to 90% were placed in the genetic ancestry cluster associated with self-reported Caucasian donors. The aim of the study was to test whether cataloging public T cell receptors could identify signatures of past pathogen exposure. Using immunosequencing, the study profiled T cell repertoires from about 620 subjects and related those repertoires to cytomegalovirus serostatus. Besides the first cohort of 500 to 700 subjects, a separate validation cohort made up of roughly 120 different subjects was used. The study combined high-throughput TCR immunosequencing, statistical association of individual TCRs with disease status, and machine learning to predict cytomegalovirus infection status. To study patterns of TCR occurrence, a later analysis re-analyzed previously published TCR beta repertoires from several hundred donors and added high-resolution HLA genotyping. Rather than using new phenotypic data, the later analysis identified candidate immune exposures from TCR beta sequences and from how often those sequences occurred across donors. An earlier analysis of 500 to 750 of the donors applied high-throughput TCR beta sequencing to assess whether each TCR beta V gene segment acted as functional or pseudogenic. Donor age, sex, ethnicity and CMV serostatus were collected together with the repertoire data. A later genetic analysis used genome-wide SNP genotypes for 398 of the 666 donors, treating that subset as a discovery cohort. All discovery cohort repertoires had been generated on a single sequencing platform. HLA typing covered class I and class II loci at four-digit resolution. Typing coverage varied by locus: about 620-630 donors for A, B, C, DRB1 and DQB1; more than 500 for DQA1; 600 to 610 for DPA1; around 490 for DPB1. A handful of DR-DQ haplotypes were handled as single units for association and clustering because linkage in the cohort was strong. Among roughly 370 genotyped donors of the cohort, an average of about 240,000 unique TCR beta nucleotide sequences were sequenced per donor, around 20% of them non-productive. Results the study describes overall, beyond this receptor: Specific HLA alleles were associated with around 18,000 TCR beta sequences at a false discovery rate of 0.05 in a later analysis. A later analysis found that TCR association rates varied across HLA loci, with DRB1 alleles showing the most associated TCRs and HLA-C alleles the fewest. In vitro tests confirmed that a few of the cytomegalovirus-associated TCR beta chains recognize cytomegalovirus antigens. The cohort was sequenced for TCR beta chains only, and without alpha or paired-chain data the features that could be detected were limited. While some public TCRs were present in many individuals, most TCR sequences turned up only very rarely across donors. According to a later genetic analysis, donors in an Asian-associated ancestry cluster had fewer N-insertions in productive TCRs than the roughly 670-donor mean. It was suggested by the authors that the approach could potentially be generalized to other disease states and immunological phenotypes. Linkage disequilibrium might explain the correlated functional status among segregating V segments, but an unknown experimental factor could not be excluded. The sequencing pipeline was judged likely to have produced a cluster of highly shared sequence variants as a technical artifact. A further reported finding was that TCR beta sequences accurately predicted the HLA-A and HLA-B alleles for most subjects in the first cohort. The classifier was reported to diagnose cytomegalovirus status with high specificity and sensitivity in both the original and validation cohorts. Several of the top co-occurrence clusters appeared to be linked to parvovirus B19, influenza, CMV and Epstein-Barr virus, according to a later analysis. Roughly uniform sequencing depth across donors was assumed in presence/absence analyses, although this assumption may not hold. In a later analysis, most CMV-associated TCR beta chains were found to appear HLA-restricted, with HLA associations seemingly driven largely by CMV exposure. A total of some 180 TCR beta chains were listed by the study as associated with cytomegalovirus. When HLA alleles, especially DR and DQ, strongly co-occurred, attributing TCR associations to individual alleles was difficult. Because counts were too low, more than 15 rarely observed V segments, including chromosome 9 orphons, were left out of the earlier analysis of approximately 580 of the donors. A later analysis found that HLA-associated TCR beta chains were more clonally expanded and had lower generation probabilities than equally common non-associated chains. Because HLA typing was unavailable for some donors at each locus, only the typed subset was used in association tests. Immune exposure information for the cohort was limited to CMV serostatus. In an earlier analysis of some 540 of the donors, most TCR beta V segments appeared in productive rearrangements about 87% or about 30% of the time, broadly matching IMGT annotations. V-gene and J-gene trimming of TCR beta chains was associated with a missense DCLRE1C variant in a later genetic analysis, and the association was replicated in an independent cohort.

Comment on this clone: No cognate antigen has been identified for it. No base-level quality is on record; no much larger clone is a single base apart.

Library construction relied on the immunoSEQ multiplex PCR assay. For the multiplex PCR, a mixture combining 60 forward primers for TCR Vbeta segments and 13 reverse primers for TCR Jbeta segments was used. Amplification of the CDR3 region of rearranged TCR beta genes was performed with a multiplex PCR assay on genomic DNA. The Illumina HiSeq System was used to sequence the amplified TCR beta libraries as 87-base-pair reads. In the source study's methods: A later analysis counted around 72 million unique TCR beta chains across the 650 to 800 repertoires, and some 11 million of these chains were shared by at least two donors. Raw reads were error-corrected and collapsed into unique sequences by a nearest-neighbor algorithm in which closely related sequences were merged to remove PCR and sequencing errors. CDR3 sequences were aligned to IMGT reference sequences to assign V, D and J gene segments. For a sequence to be retained, a match of at least six nucleotides was required to both a V gene segment and a J gene segment. Rearrangements were called productive when the CDR3 lacked stop codons and stayed in frame with V and J; all others were non-productive. CDR3 was defined according to IMGT convention as the region running from the second conserved V-encoded cysteine to the conserved J-encoded phenylalanine. The earlier analysis of fewer than 700 of the donors excluded sequences that lacked an unambiguous match to a single V gene segment. In an earlier analysis of approximately 500 of the donors, a V segment was called functional when productive rearrangements were above 56.7%, and segregating when the standard deviation between donors exceeded 5%. A statistical classification framework was built for diagnosing cytomegalovirus status from the catalog of TCR beta chain sequences. In a later analysis, V and J genes were assigned by comparing TCR nucleotide sequences against IMGT/GENE-DB human TR gene sequences. A later analysis assigned CDR3 sequences and most-parsimonious VDJ recombination scenarios with the TCRdist pipeline. In a later analysis, each TCR beta chain was defined by its CDR3 amino acid sequence together with its V-gene family, and reads lacking a unique V-gene family were excluded. As a way to deal with suspected cross-contamination and a sequencing artifact, a later analysis dropped under 600 nucleotide sequences that were highly shared and had low generation probability. For each public chain, a later analysis derived a clonal expansion index from normalized ranks of inferred template counts within each repertoire. In a later analysis, generation probabilities were computed with a VDJ recombination model fitted to out-of-frame rearrangements, and the resulting probabilities were checked against IGoR. A later analysis scored TCR-TCR, TCR-HLA and TCR-CMV co-occurrence with hypergeometric tests, applying a repertoire-size bias correction to TCR pairs. A later analysis estimated false discovery rates by permuting HLA or CMV assignments 20 times. A later analysis grouped co-occurring TCRs with DBSCAN, adding TCRdist sequence similarity when clustering within HLA-allele-positive subsets. Co-occurrence clustering excluded repertoires with fewer than 30,000 or more than 120,000 public chains, plus five with anomalous nucleotide sharing. Held by TCRdb, this immuneACCESS table contains in-frame sequences only and omits some clones. Under half of the omission traces to an unresolved V gene where checked; the cause of the rest is unknown. The DNA gave D and trimming, while V, J and clone size come from that table. Recorded for this sample are around 200,000 clones; about three quarters of them occurred a single time. The top ten constitute about 2.5% of the sample.

The cohort comprised approximately 700 healthy bone marrow donors. At the time of sampling, every cohort member was nominally healthy, though immune exposures that went unrecorded were likely present. The donor tested CMV seropositive and was one of the 289 seropositive cohort members. Every donor gave a peripheral blood sample, and the peripheral blood mononuclear cells from that sample were used for TCR beta sequencing. The Qiagen DNeasy Blood Extraction Kit was used to extract genomic DNA from the blood cell samples. This receptor was obtained from a woman aged 55-75 years in good health and CMV-seropositive. Material: PBMCs.

Here is the DNA: TGTGCCAGCAGCCAGGACTTCACAGATACGCAGTATTTT. Its protein product is CASSQDFTDTQYF. The V gene is TRBV7-2 and the J gene is TRBJ2-3; a weak D assignment points to TRBD2 (5 bases agree). The CDR3 runs 13 amino acids, cysteine and phenylalanine included. Just the 39-base CDR3 DNA is kept, in frame starting at base 1. The trim is 5 bases for V and 2 bases for J, with a gap of 8 bases between the germline ends. The germline V gene specifies SGHTA as CDR1 and FQGNSA as CDR2.